Presented here are 15 T cell receptor beta chains from one specimen sequenced in a study of blood T cell repertoires in COVID-19. Assay: immunoSEQ multiplex PCR; the TCRdb copy retains only in-frame clones and omits some. The sample carries roughly 180,000 clones, roughly 80% recorded once. The source material was PBMCs or T cells enriched from blood (not recorded which). Receptors were obtained from a woman in her forties with acute COVID-19.

The CDR3 reads CASSPLAPLKGTNYGYTF. The CDR3 nucleotides read TGTGCCAGCTCACCACTTGCCCCCCTTAAGGGGACTAACTATGGCTACACCTTC. The chain uses TRBV18 and TRBJ1-2, with D tentatively TRBD1 (5 bases). V was clipped by 1 base and J by 0 bases, with 18 bases between them. Germline V gene lookup returns CDR1 KGHSH and CDR2 LQKENI. The CDR3 length is 18 residues.

V and J are TRBV28 and TRBJ1-1; TRBD1 might be the D (5 bases). The CDR3 has 14 amino acids. V lost 6 bases and J 5 bases, leaving 16 bases between the germline ends. Germline-derived CDR1 and CDR2 are MDHEN and SYDVKM. The CDR3 nucleotides are TGTGCCAGCAGGCCTGGGGGGGGTAAAACTGAAGCTTTCTTT. It codes for CASRPGGGKTEAFF.

The J gene is TRBJ1-2, the V gene TRBV9; TRBD1 matches at 7 bases. The CDR3 covers 14 residues. The germline V gene encodes CDR1 SGDLS and CDR2 YYNGEE. The V and J ends lost 4 bases and 2 bases, in that order; junction bases with no gene match: 5. The CDR3 protein is CASSFGTENYGYTF. The CDR3 DNA sequence: TGTGCCAGCAGCTTCGGGACAGAGAACTATGGCTACACCTTC.

This clone was seen once. The chain combines TRBV19 with TRBJ1-5; TRBD1 aligns across 11 bases. The germline gives CDR1 LNHDA, CDR2 SQIVND (reference sequence). The CDR3 totals 15 residues. With V trimmed by 3 bases and J by 4 bases, 2 bases remained unmatched. The CDR3 DNA reads as TGTGCCAGTAGTATGGGACAGGGGGTTAATCAGCCCCAGCATTTT. Translating it yields CASSMGQGVNQPQHF.

Details on this clone: The sample carries other DNA sequences with the same CDR3. The V gene is TRBV29-1, the J gene TRBJ1-2; no reliable D call. The CDR3 is 14 residues long. V was pared by 3 bases and J by 0 bases, with 11 bases between. CDR1 SQVTM and CDR2 ANQGSEA come from the germline V gene. The CDR3 bases are TGCAGCGTTGAGGGTCGGGGAGCTAACTATGGCTACACCTTC. It translates to CSVEGRGANYGYTF.

V is TRBV7-9 and J is TRBJ1-6, with D possibly TRBD1 on 5 matching bases. Germline loops: CDR1 SEHNR, CDR2 FQNEAQ (reference sequence). Trimming stripped 1 base from V and 7 bases from J, with 5 bases between. The CDR3 runs to 13 residues. CDR3 loop: CASSLEGNSPLHF. The CDR3 coding sequence is TGTGCCAGCAGCTTAGAGGGGAATTCACCCCTCCACTTT.

The chain employs TRBV7-9 and TRBJ1-6, with a possible D match to TRBD1 (5 bases). This CDR3 has 16 amino acids. Germline loops: CDR1 SEHNR, CDR2 FQNEAQ (reference sequence). The V end was cut by 1 base, the J end by 6 bases, with 13 bases between. CDR3 amino acids: CASSLEPGGFNSPLHF. The CDR3 DNA reads as TGTGCCAGCAGCTTAGAACCCGGGGGGTTTAATTCACCCCTCCACTTT.

V gene TRBV2 combines with J gene TRBJ2-1, with 8 positions matching TRBD2. V shed 8 bases, J shed 0 bases, and the junction held 3 bases outside the gene matches. The CDR3 totals 14 residues. Germline V lookup: CDR1 SNHLY, CDR2 FYNNEI. CDR3 sequence (DNA): TGTGCCAGCCAGCGGGAGAGCTCCTACAATGAGCAGTTCTTC. The encoded protein is CASQRESSYNEQFF.

The chain carries TRBV19 and TRBJ1-5; tentative D call: TRBD1 (6 bases). Germline CDR1 and CDR2: LNHDA and SQIVND (reference sequence). CDR3 length: 14 amino acids. V lost 5 bases to trimming and J lost 6 bases, with 14 bases between them. DNA of the CDR3: TGTGCCAGTAGTTCCGACAGGTTCGGTCAGCCCCAGCATTTT. Translated, it gives CASSSDRFGQPQHF.

The CDR3 here is CASSSGSSGRNEQFF. The CDR3 DNA sequence: TGTGCCAGCAGTTCGGGATCTAGCGGACGGAATGAGCAGTTCTTC. V is TRBV6-5 and J is TRBJ2-1; 7 bases map to TRBD2. Germline values: CDR1 MNHEY, CDR2 SVGAGI. CDR3 length: 15 residues. The V gene end was trimmed by 4 bases and the J gene end by 7 bases; junction bases not matched to a gene: 10.

The count of this clone is one. The chain has TRBV11-2 and TRBJ2-2, with 10 bases fitting TRBD1. This CDR3 has 16 amino acids. Germline CDR1 and CDR2: SGHAT and FQNNGV. The V and J ends lost 3 bases and 4 bases, in that order; junction bases with no gene match: 5. The CDR3 nucleotides are TGTGCCAGCAGCTTTGGGACAGGGGCTACCACCGGGGAGCTGTTTTTT. This translates into CASSFGTGATTGELFF.

The CDR3: CASVTSGSVDTQYF. The CDR3 DNA follows: TGTGCCAGCGTAACTAGCGGGAGTGTAGATACGCAGTATTTT. This sequence joins TRBV21-1 and TRBJ2-3; the D call in the table, TRBD2, was not verified against the DNA. TRBV21-1 is recorded as a pseudogene. The CDR3 covers 14 residues.

V usage is TRBV18 and J usage is TRBJ2-6, with D maybe TRBD2 (6 bases). Trimming took off 6 bases at V and 4 bases at J, with 22 bases between the two ends. There are 18 residues in the CDR3. Germline loops: CDR1 KGHSH, CDR2 LQKENI. CDR3 sequence: CASSPGLEARGGANVLTF. The DNA for the CDR3 is TGTGCCAGCTCCCCCGGGTTGGAGGCCCGGGGGGGGGCCAACGTCCTGACTTTC.

The J gene is TRBJ1-6, the V gene TRBV30; weak D call: TRBD1 (6 bases). The CDR3 is 15 residues long. Between the trimmed V and J ends, which lost 0 bases and 9 bases, there was a span of 15 bases. Germline assignment: CDR1 GTSNPN and CDR2 SVGIG (reference sequence). CDR3 DNA sequence: TGTGCCTGGAGTGTAGGGTCAGGGGTTCTTTCACCCCTCCACTTT. It translates to CAWSVGSGVLSPLHF. The entire variable domain, with the rest obtained from reference TRBV30 and TRBJ1-6, is as follows: SQTIHQWPATLVQPVGSPLSLECTVEGTSNPNLYWYRQAAGRGLQLLFYSVGIGQISSEVPQNLSASRPQDRQFILSSKKLLLSDSGFYLCAWSVGSGVLSPLHFGNGTRLTVT.

The chain has TRBV14 and TRBJ2-5; no definite D call. Trimming stripped 6 bases from V and 5 bases from J, with 16 bases between. This CDR3 is built from 14 residues. CDR1 is SGHDN, CDR2 FVKESK, per germline. This chain's CDR3 is CASSPQALKETQYF. The CDR3 region has the DNA TGTGCCAGCAGTCCCCAGGCGCTCAAGGAGACCCAGTACTTC.